The TCR beta chain under discussion was sequenced for a study of T cells in Graves' hyperthyroidism and ophthalmopathy. Study at large: Upon initial diagnosis and before any treatment, peripheral blood was collected.

Germline V gene sequence: CDR1 LGHNT, CDR2 FRNRAP. V lost 5 bases and J 1 base, leaving 2 bases between the germline ends. The CDR3 runs to 11 residues. Researchers took RNA transcripts and amplified the TCR beta CDR3 regions from them. A set of HTBI primers served as the primers for a first-round RT-PCR of the TCR CDR3. TCRdb re-called the multiplex PCR reads with MiXCR, one entry per CDR3 protein. Altogether under 450,000 distinct CDR3 sequences are present, about 13% being singletons, with the ten largest covering around 20%. This chain connects TRBV12-5 to TRBJ1-1; D is unclear. Sequencing was done on a sample of blood. The TCR sequence derives from a man aged 25 to 45 with Graves' hyperthyroidism that later progressed to Graves' ophthalmopathy. The CDR3 spells CASGANTEAFF. In DNA, the CDR3 is TGTGCTAGTGGTGCGAACACTGAAGCTTTCTTT.